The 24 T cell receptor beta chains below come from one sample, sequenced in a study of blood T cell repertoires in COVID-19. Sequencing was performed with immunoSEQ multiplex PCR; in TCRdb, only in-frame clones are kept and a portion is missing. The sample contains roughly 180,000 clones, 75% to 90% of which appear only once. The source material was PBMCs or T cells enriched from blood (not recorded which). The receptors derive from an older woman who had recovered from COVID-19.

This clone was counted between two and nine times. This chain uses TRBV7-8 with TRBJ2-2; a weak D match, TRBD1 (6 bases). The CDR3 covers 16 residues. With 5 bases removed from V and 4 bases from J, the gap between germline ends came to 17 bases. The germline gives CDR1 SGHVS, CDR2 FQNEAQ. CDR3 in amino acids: CASSEAGEQGTGELFF. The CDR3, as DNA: TGTGCCAGCAGCGAGGCAGGGGAGCAGGGCACCGGGGAGCTGTTTTTT.

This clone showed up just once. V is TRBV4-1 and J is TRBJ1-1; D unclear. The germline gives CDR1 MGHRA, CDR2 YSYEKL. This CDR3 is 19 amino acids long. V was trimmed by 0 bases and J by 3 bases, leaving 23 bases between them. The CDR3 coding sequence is TGCGCCAGCAGCCAAGATAGCCCCGGCCTGACTACCCGTTACACTGAAGCTTTCTTT. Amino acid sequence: CASSQDSPGLTTRYTEAFF.

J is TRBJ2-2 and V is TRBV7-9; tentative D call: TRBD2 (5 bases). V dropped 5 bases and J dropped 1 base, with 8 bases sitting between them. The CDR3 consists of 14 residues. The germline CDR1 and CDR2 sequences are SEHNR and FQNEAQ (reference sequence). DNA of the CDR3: TGTGCCAGCAGCCCCCGGGAGAACACCGGGGAGCTGTTTTTT. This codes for CASSPRENTGELFF.

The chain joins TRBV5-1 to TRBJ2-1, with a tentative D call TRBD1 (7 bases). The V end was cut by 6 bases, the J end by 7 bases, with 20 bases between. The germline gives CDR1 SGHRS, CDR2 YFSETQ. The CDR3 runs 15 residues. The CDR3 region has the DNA TGCGCCAGCACCATCACCCCGACAGGGAGGAATGAGCAGTTCTTC. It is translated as CASTITPTGRNEQFF.

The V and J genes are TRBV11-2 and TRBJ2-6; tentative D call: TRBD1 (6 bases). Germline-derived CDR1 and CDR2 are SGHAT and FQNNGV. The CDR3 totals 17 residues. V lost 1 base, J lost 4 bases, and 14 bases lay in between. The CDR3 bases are TGTGCCAGCAGCTTAGCCCACACAGGGATCGGGGCCAACGTCCTGACTTTC. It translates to CASSLAHTGIGANVLTF.

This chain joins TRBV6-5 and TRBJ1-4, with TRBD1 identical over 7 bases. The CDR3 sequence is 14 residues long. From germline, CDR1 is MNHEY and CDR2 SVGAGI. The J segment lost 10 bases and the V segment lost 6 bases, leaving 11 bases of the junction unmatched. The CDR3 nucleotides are TGTGCCAGCAGAAATAGGGGGCATGGGGCAAAACTGTTTTTT. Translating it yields CASRNRGHGAKLFF.

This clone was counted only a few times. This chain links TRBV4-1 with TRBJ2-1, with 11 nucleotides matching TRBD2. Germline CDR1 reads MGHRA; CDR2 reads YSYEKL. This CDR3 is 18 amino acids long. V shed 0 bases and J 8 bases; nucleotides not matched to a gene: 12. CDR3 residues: CASSQDRLAGGPQDEQFF. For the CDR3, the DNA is TGCGCCAGCAGCCAAGATCGGTTAGCGGGGGGGCCACAGGATGAGCAGTTCTTC.

In nucleotides, the CDR3 is TGCGCCAGCAGCTCGTGGACAGGGGTCGGGTACGAGCAGTACTTC. Its translation is CASSSWTGVGYEQYF. This rearrangement joins TRBV5-1 to TRBJ2-7; 9 bases are a match to TRBD1. CDR1 is SGHRS and CDR2 is YFSETQ in the germline V gene. Losses at the gene ends were 3 bases for V and 4 bases for J; bases not matched to a gene: 8. The CDR3 loop spans 15 amino acids.

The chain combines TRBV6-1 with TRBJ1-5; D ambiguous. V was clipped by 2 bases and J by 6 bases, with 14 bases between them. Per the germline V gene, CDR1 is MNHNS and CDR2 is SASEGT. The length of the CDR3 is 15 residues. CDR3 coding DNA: TGTGCCAGCAGTGAATCGCACAGTCGCCGTCAGCCCCAGCATTTT. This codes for CASSESHSRRQPQHF.

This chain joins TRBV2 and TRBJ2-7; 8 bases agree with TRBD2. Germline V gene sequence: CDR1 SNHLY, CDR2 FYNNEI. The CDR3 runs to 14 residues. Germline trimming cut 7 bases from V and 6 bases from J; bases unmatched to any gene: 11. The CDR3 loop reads CASTTGTRVGEQYF. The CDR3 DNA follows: TGTGCCAGCACCACCGGGACTAGGGTCGGCGAGCAGTACTTC. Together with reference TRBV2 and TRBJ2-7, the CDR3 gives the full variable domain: EPEVTQTPSHQVTQMGQEVILRCVPISNHLYFYWYRQILGQKVEFLVSFYNNEISEKSEIFDDQFSVERPDGSNFTLKIRSTKLEDSAMYFCASTTGTRVGEQYFGPGTRLTVT.

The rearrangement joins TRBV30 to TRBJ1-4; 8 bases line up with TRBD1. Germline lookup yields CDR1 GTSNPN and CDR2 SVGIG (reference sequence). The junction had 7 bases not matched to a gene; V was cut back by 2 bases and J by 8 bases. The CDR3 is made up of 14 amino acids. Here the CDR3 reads CAWSSDRGVEKLFF. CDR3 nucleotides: TGTGCCTGGAGTTCCGACAGGGGAGTGGAAAAACTGTTTTTT.

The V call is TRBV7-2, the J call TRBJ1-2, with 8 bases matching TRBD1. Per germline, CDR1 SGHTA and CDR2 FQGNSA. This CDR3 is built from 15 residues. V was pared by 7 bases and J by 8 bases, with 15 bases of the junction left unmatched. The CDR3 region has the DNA TGTGCCAGCACCCTTTCAGGGCAGGGGGCGCGGGGCTACACCTTC. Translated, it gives CASTLSGQGARGYTF.

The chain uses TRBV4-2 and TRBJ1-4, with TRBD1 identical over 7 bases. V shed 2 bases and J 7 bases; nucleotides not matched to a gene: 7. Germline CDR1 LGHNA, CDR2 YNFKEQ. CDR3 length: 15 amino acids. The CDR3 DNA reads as TGTGCCAGCAGCCAAAACAGGGGTACAGCTGAAAAACTGTTTTTT. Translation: CASSQNRGTAEKLFF.

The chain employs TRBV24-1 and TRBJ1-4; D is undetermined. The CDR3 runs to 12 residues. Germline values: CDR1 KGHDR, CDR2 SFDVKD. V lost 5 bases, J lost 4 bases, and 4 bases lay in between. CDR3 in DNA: TGTGCCACCAGTGCCAGTAATGAAAAACTGTTTTTT. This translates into CATSASNEKLFF.

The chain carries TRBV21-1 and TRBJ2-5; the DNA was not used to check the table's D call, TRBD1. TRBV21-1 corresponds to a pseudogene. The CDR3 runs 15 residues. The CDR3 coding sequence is TGTGCCAGCAGCAAAGGGGGGTGGGGGCCGGAGACCCAGTACTTC. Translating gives CASSKGGWGPETQYF.

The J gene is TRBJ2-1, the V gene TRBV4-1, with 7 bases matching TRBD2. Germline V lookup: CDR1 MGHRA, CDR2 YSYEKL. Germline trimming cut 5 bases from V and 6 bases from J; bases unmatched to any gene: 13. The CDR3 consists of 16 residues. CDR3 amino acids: CASSEPTSQISNEQFF. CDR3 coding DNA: TGCGCCAGCAGCGAACCGACTAGCCAAATAAGCAATGAGCAGTTCTTC.

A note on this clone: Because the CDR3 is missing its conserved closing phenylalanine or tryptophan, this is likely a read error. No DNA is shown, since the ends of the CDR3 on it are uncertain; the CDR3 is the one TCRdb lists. CDR3 residues: CSAHTGTGNPAA. V is TRBV29-1 and J is TRBJ1-2; the listed D gene, TRBD1, was not tested against the DNA. The CDR3 is 12 amino acids long, termini counted. Germline lookup yields CDR1 SQVTM and CDR2 ANQGSEA.

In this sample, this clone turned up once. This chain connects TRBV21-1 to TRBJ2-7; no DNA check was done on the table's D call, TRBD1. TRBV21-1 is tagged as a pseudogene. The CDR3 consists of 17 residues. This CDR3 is CASRTPRAGLPIYEQYF. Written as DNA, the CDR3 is TGTGCCAGCAGAACCCCCAGGGCAGGCCTACCGATCTACGAGCAGTACTTC.

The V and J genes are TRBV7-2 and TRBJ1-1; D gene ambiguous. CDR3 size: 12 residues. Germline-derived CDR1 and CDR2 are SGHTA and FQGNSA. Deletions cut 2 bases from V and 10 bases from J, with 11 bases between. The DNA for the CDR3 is TGTGCCAGCAGCTTACAGGCCTACGGAGCTTTCTTT. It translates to CASSLQAYGAFF.

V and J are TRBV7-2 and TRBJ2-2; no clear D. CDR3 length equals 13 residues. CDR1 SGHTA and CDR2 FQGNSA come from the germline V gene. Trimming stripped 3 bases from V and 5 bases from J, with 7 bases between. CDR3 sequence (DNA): TGTGCCAGCAGCTTCGTACATACCGGGGAGCTGTTTTTT. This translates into CASSFVHTGELFF.

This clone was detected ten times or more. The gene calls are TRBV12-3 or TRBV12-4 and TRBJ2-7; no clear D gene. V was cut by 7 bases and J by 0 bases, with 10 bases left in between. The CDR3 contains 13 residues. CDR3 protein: CASTQSSSYEQYF. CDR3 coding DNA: TGTGCCAGCACCCAGTCCAGCTCCTACGAGCAGTACTTC.

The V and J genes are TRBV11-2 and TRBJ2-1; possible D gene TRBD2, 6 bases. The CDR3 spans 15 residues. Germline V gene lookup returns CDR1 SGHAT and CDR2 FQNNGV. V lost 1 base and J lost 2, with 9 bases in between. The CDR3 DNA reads TGTGCCAGCAGCTTAGTGACTAGTCCCTACAATGAGCAGTTCTTC. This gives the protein CASSLVTSPYNEQFF.

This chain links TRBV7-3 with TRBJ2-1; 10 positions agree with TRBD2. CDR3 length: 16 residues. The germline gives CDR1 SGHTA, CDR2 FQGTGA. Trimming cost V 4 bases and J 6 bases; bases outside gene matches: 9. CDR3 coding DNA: TGTGCCAGCAGCTCCTTGGGACTAGCGAAAACCAATGAGCAGTTCTTC. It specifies CASSSLGLAKTNEQFF.

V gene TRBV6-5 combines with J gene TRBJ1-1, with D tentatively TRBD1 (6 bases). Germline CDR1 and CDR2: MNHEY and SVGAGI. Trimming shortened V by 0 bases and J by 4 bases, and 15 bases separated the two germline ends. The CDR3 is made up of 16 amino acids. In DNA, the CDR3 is TGTGCCAGCAGTTACTCGGCGGGGGGCAGGGGCACTGAAGCTTTCTTT. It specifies CASSYSAGGRGTEAFF.